This T cell receptor (beta chain) was found in a study of cytomegalovirus exposure and HLA in healthy donors. General study findings and limits: As was reported, the classifier diagnosed cytomegalovirus status with high specificity and sensitivity. CMV antigen specificity of a few CMV-associated chains was confirmed in vitro.

Assay: immunoSEQ multiplex PCR; the TCRdb copy retains only in-frame clones and omits some. The top ten clones hold 0.9% of a sample with 60,000 to 75,000 clones, roughly 96% of them seen once. CDR3 length: 13 amino acids. V dropped 4 bases and J dropped 3 bases, with 7 bases sitting between them. Germline V lookup: CDR1 LNHDA, CDR2 SQIVND (reference sequence). As to this clone: Its target is unknown.

The sequence was collected from a man aged 18 to 35 in good health and CMV-seronegative. The genes are TRBV19 and TRBJ1-5, with D perhaps TRBD1 (5 bases). Sequencing used PBMCs. CDR3 in DNA: TGTGCCAGTAGTAGGGGCCTCAATCAGCCCCAGCATTTT. Translating gives CASSRGLNQPQHF.